This entry describes one T cell receptor (beta chain). TCRdb keeps only in-frame clones here, not all; method: immunoSEQ multiplex PCR. The table has roughly 52,000 clones, around 53% seen once. The CDR3 consists of 15 residues. Trimming cost V 6 bases and J 0 bases, with 9 bases left between them. Germline V gives CDR1 MNHNS, CDR2 SASEGT. The data belong to a study of cytotoxic CD8 clonotypes in ibrutinib-treated CLL. The source of this sequence is a human donor with chronic lymphocytic leukemia. The sample here was PBMCs, taken after 12 months of ibrutinib treatment. The V and J genes are TRBV6-1 and TRBJ2-6; no clear D gene. The CDR3 DNA reads as TGTGCCAGCAGCGCCGCCTTCTCTGGGGCCAACGTCCTGACTTTC. Amino acid sequence: CASSAAFSGANVLTF.